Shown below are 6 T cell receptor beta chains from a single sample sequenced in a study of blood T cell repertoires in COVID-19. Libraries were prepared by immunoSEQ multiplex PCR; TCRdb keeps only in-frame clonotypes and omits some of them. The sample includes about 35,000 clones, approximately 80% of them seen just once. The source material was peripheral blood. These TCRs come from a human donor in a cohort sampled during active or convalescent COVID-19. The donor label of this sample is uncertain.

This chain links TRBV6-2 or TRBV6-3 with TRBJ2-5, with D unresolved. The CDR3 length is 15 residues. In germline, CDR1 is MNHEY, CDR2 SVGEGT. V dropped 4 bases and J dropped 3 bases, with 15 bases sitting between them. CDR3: CASSSPGLPEETQYF. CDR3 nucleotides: TGTGCCAGCAGTTCTCCAGGTTTGCCTGAAGAGACCCAGTACTTC.

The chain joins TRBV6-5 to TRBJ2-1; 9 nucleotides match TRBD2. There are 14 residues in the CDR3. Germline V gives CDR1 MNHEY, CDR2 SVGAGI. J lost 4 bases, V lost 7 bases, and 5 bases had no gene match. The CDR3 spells CASTRTSEYNEQFF. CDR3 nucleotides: TGTGCCAGCACCCGGACTAGCGAGTACAATGAGCAGTTCTTC.

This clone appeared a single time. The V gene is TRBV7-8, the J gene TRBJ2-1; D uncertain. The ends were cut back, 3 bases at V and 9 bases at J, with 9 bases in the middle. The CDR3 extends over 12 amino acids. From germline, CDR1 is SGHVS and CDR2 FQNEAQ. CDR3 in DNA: TGTGCCAGCAGCTTGAGGAGTAGTGAGCAGTTCTTC. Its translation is CASSLRSSEQFF.

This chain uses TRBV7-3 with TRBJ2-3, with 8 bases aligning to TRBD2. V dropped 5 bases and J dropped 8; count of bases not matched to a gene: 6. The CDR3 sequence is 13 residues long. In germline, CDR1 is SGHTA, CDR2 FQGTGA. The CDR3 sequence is CASSPGGYGTQYF. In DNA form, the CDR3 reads TGTGCCAGCAGCCCGGGGGGGTATGGTACGCAGTATTTT.

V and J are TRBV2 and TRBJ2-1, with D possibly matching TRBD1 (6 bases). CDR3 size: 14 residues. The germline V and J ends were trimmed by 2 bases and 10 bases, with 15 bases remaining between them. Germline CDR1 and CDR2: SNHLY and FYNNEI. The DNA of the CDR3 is TGTGCCAGCAGTGAAATGGGGGCTCGGGGAGAGCAGTTCTTC. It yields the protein CASSEMGARGEQFF.

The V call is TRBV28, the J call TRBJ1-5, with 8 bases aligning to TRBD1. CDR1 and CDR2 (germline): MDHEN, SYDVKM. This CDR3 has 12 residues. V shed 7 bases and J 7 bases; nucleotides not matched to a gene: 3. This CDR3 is CASTGGTQPQHF. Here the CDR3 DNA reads TGTGCCAGCACAGGGGGCACCCAGCCCCAGCATTTT.